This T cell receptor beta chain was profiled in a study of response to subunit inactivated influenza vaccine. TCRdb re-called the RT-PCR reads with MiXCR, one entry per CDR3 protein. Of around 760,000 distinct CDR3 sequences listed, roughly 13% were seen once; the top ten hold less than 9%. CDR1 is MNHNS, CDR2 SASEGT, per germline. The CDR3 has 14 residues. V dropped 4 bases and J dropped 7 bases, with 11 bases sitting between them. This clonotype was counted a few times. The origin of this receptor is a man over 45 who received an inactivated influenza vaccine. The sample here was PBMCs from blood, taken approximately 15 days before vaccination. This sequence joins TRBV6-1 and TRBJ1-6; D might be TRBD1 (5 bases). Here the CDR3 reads CASSGGTGNSPLHF. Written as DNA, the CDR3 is TGTGCCAGCAGTGGTGGGACTGGAAATTCACCCCTCCACTTT.